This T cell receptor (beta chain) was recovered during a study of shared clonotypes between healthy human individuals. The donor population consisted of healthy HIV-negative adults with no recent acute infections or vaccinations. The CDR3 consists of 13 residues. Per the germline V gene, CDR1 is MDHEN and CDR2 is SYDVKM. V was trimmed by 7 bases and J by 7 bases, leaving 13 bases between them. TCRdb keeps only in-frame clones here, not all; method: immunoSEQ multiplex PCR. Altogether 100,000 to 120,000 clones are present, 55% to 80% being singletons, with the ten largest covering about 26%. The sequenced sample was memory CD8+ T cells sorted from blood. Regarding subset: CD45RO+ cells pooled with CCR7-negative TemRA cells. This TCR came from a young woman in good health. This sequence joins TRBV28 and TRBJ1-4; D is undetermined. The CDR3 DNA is TGTGCCAGCAACCACCTCCCCCCTGAAAAACTGTTTTTT. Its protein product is CASNHLPPEKLFF.